This T cell receptor beta chain is drawn from a study of OX40 agonist ivuxolimab in advanced cancers. Repertoires were generated with immunoSEQ multiplex PCR, while TCRdb's copy carries only in-frame clones and drops some. This table has about 49,000 clones, 84% appearing once. This CDR3 comprises 12 residues. Looked up from germline, CDR1 is SQVTM and CDR2 is ANQGSEA. Trimming removed 0 bases from V and 5 bases from J, with 8 bases in between. The TCR comes from an adult with an advanced solid tumor such as melanoma, head and neck, liver or kidney cancer. The input for sequencing was CD4+ or CD8+ T cells sorted from blood, taken in a trial of the OX40 agonist ivuxolimab. The chain combines TRBV29-1 with TRBJ2-7, with a tentative D call TRBD2 (5 bases). The DNA for the CDR3 is TGCAGCGTTGAAGATCTAGCCGACGAGCAGTACTTC. Its translation is CSVEDLADEQYF.